This T cell receptor (beta chain) was observed in a study of blood T cell repertoires in COVID-19. The overall study: Sites in the United States, Italy and Spain provided acute and convalescent COVID-19 samples.

Per the original data handling: Amplified reference gene primers provided the basis for estimating nucleated cell counts. Profiling relied on immunoSEQ multiplex PCR, and the TCRdb table lists in-frame clones only, not all of them. V and J calls and clone size come straight from that table; D and trimming were deduced from the DNA. The sample consists of around 190,000 clones, around four fifths of them appearing once. The CDR3 is made up of 12 amino acids. Germline lookup yields CDR1 SGHAT and CDR2 FQNNGV. Between the trimmed V and J ends, which lost 6 bases and 6 bases, there was a span of 8 bases.

The chain has TRBV11-2 and TRBJ2-2, with D possibly being TRBD1 (6 bases). The sequenced sample consisted of peripheral blood. This clonotype was sampled from a man between 65 and 85 years old with active or convalescent COVID-19. This CDR3 is CASRGGSGELFF. In DNA form, the CDR3 reads TGTGCCAGCAGAGGGGGATCCGGGGAGCTGTTTTTT.